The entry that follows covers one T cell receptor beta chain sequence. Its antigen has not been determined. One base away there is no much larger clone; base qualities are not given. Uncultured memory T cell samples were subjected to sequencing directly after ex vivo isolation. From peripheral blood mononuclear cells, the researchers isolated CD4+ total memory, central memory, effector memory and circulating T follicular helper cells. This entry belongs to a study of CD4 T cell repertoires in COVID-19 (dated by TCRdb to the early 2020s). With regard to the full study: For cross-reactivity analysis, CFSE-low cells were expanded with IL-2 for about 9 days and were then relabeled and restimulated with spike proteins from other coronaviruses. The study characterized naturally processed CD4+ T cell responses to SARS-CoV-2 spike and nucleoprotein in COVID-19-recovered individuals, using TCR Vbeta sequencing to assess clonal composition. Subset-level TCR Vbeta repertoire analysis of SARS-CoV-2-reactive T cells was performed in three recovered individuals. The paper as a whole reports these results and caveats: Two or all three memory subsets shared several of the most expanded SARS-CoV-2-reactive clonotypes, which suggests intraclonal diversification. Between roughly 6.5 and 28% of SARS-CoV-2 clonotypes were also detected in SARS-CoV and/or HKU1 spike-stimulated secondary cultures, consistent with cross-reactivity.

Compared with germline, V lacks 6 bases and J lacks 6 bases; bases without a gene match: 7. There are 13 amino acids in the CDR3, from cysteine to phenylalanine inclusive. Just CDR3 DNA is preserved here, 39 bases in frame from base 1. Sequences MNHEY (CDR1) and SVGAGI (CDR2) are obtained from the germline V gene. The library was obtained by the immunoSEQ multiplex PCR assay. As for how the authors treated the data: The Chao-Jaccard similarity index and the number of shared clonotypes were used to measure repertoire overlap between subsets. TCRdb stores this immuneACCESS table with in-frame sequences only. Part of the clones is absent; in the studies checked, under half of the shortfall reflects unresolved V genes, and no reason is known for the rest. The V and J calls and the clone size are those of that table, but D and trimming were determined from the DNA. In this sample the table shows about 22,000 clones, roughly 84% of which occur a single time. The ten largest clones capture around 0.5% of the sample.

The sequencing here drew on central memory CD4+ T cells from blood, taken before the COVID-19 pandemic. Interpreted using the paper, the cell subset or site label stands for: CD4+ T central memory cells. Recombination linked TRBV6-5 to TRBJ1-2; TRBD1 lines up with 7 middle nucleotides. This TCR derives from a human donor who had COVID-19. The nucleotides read TGTGCCAGCAGAGGGGACAGATTAAATGGCTACACCTTC. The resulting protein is CASRGDRLNGYTF.